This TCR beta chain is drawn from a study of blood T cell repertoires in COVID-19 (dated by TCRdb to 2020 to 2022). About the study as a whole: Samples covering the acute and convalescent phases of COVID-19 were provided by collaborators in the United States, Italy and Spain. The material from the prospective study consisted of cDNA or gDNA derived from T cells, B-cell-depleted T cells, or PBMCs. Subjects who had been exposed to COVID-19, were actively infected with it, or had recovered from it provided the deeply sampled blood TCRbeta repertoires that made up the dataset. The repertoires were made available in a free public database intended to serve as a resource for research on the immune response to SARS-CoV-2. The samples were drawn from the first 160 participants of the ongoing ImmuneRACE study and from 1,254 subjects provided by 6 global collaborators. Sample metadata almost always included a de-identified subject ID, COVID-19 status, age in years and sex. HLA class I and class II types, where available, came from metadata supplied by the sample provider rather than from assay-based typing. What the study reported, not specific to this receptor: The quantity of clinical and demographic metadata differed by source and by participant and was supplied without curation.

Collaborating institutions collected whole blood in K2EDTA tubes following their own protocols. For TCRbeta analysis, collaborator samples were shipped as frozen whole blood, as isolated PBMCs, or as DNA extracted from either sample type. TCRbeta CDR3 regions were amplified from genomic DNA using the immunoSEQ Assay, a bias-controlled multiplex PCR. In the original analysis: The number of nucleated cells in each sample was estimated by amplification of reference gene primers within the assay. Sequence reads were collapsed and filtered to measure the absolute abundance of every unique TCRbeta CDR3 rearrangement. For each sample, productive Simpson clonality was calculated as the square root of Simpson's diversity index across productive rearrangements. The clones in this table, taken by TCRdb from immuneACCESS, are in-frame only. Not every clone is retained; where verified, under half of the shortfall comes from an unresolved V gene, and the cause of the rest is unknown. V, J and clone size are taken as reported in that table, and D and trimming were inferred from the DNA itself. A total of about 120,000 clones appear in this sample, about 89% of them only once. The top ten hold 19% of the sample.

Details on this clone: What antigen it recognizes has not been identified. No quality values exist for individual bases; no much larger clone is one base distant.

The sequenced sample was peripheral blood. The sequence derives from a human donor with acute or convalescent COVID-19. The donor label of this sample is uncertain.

The nucleotides read TGTGCCAGCAGTCCCCCTCGGGGGGTAAACTATGGCTACACCTTC. This gives the protein CASSPPRGVNYGYTF. The chain uses TRBV28 and TRBJ1-2, and the D gene may be TRBD1, 5 bases matching. Taken from cysteine to phenylalanine, the CDR3 has 15 residues. The read is trimmed to its CDR3 DNA, 45 bases read in frame from base 1. Trimming at the junction amounts to 5 bases on V and 2 bases on J, and the germline ends lie 15 bases apart. Reading the germline V gene gives CDR1 MDHEN and CDR2 SYDVKM.